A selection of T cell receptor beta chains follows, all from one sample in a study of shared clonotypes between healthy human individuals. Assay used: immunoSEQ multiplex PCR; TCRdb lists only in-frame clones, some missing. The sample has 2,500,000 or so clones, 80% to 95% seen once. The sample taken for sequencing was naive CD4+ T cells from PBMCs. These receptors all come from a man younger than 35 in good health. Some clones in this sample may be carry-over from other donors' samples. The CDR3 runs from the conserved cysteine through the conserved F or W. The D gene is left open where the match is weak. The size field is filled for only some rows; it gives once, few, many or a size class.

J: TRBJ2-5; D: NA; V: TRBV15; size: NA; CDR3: CATSRERRRQETQYF; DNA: TGTGCCACCAGCAGAGAAAGAAGGCGACAAGAGACCCAGTACTTC
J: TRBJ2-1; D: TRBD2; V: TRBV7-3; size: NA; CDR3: CASSLIGLAGGNEQFF; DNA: TGTGCCAGCAGCTTAATAGGGCTAGCGGGAGGCAATGAGCAGTTCTTC
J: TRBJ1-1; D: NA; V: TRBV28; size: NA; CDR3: CASSLLGGTEAFF; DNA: TGTGCCAGCAGTTTATTAGGGGGAACTGAAGCTTTCTTT
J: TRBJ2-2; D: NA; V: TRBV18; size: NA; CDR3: CASSPRRESTGELFF; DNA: TGTGCCAGCTCACCGCGTAGAGAAAGCACCGGGGAGCTGTTTTTT
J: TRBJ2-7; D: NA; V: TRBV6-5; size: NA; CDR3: CASRRGYEQYF; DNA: TGTGCCAGCAGGAGGGGTTACGAGCAGTACTTC
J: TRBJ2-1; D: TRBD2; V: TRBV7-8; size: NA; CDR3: CASSRGLATGSSYNEQFF; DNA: TGTGCCAGCAGCAGGGGACTAGCGACAGGGAGCTCCTACAATGAGCAGTTCTTC
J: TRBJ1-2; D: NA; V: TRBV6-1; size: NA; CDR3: CASSRVNYGYTF; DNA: TGTGCCAGCTCGCGGGTTAACTATGGCTACACCTTC
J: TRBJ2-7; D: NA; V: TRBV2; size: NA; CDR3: CASSEVAYEQYF; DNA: TGTGCCAGCAGTGAGGTAGCCTACGAGCAGTACTTC
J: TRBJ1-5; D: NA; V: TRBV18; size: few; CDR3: CASSPPGDQPQHF; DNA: TGTGCCAGCTCACCACCAGGCGATCAGCCCCAGCATTTT
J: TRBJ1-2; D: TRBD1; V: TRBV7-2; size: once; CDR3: CASSVRQGSYGYTF; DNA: TGTGCCAGCAGCGTCCGACAGGGTTCGTATGGCTACACCTTC
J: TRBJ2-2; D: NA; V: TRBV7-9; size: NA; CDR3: CATTLFGELFF; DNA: TGTGCCACCACACTTTTCGGGGAGCTGTTTTTT
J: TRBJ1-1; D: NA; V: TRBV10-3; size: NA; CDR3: CAISDGTDTEAFF; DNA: TGTGCCATCAGCGATGGGACGGACACTGAAGCTTTCTTT
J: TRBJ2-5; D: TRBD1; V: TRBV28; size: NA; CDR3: CASSSPRQGIETQYF; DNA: TGTGCCAGCAGTTCTCCTCGACAGGGCATCGAGACCCAGTACTTC
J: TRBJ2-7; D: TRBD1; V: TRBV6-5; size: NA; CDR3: CASSYGQVSYEQYF; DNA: TGTGCCAGCAGTTACGGACAGGTTTCCTACGAGCAGTACTTC
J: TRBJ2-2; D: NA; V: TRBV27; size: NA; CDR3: CASSLGSVTGELFF; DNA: TGTGCCAGCAGTTTAGGGTCGGTCACCGGGGAGCTGTTTTTT
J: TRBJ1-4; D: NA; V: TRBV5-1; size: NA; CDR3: CASSLVPILSLDEKLFF; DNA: TGCGCCAGCAGCTTAGTTCCGATTCTGAGTCTCGATGAAAAACTGTTTTTT
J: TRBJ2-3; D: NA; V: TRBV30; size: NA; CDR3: CAWSSLMSSTQYF; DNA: TGTGCCTGGAGTTCGCTGATGTCCAGTACGCAGTATTTT
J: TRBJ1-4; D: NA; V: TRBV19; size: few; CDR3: CASSPLREGKLFF; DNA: TGTGCCAGTAGTCCACTGAGGGAGGGAAAACTGTTTTTT
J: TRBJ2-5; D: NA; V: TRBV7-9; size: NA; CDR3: CASSRRSGETQYF; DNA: TGTGCCAGCAGCCGGAGGTCGGGAGAGACCCAGTACTTC
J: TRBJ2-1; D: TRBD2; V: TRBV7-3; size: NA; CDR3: CASSHRGLAGVNEQFF; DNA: TGTGCCAGCAGCCACCGGGGGCTAGCGGGAGTTAATGAGCAGTTCTTC
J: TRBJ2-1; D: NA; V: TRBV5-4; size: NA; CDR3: CASSSAGTRGDEQFF; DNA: TGTGCCAGCAGCTCCGCGGGAACTCGGGGCGATGAGCAGTTCTTC
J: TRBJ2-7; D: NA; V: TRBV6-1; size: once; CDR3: CASMREYEQYF; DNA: TGTGCCAGCATGAGGGAATACGAGCAGTACTTC
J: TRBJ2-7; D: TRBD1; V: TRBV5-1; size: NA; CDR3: CASSLARDRTSKPSYEQYF; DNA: TGCGCCAGCAGCTTGGCTCGGGACAGAACGAGTAAACCAAGCTACGAGCAGTACTTC
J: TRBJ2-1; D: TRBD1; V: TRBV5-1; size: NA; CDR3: CASSLRQGARNEQFF; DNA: TGCGCCAGCAGCTTAAGACAGGGGGCGCGGAATGAGCAGTTCTTC
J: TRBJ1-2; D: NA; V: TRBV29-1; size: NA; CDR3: CSVVRADAGNTF; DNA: TGCAGCGTTGTAAGGGCCGACGCTGGGAACACCTTC
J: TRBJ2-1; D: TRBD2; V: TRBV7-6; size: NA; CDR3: CASSSRAGGKGNEQFF; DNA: TGTGCCAGCAGCTCCAGAGCGGGAGGCAAGGGCAATGAGCAGTTCTTC
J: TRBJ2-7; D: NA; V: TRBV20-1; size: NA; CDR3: CSASLREQYF; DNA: TGCAGTGCTAGCCTCCGGGAGCAGTACTTC
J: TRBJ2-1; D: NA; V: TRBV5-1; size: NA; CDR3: CASSPAVILGEQFF; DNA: TGCGCCAGCAGTCCAGCGGTCATTCTAGGGGAGCAGTTCTTC
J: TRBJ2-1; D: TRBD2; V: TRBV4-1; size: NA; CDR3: CASSQEGTSGTYNEQFF; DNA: TGCGCCAGCAGCCAAGAGGGGACTAGCGGTACCTACAATGAGCAGTTCTTC
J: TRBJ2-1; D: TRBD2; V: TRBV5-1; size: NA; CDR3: CASSSGGRPDEQFF; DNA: TGCGCCAGCAGCTCCGGCGGGAGACCCGATGAGCAGTTCTTC
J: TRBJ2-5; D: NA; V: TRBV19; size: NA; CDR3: CASSIRGSETQYF; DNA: TGTGCCAGTAGTATAAGGGGGTCAGAGACCCAGTACTTC
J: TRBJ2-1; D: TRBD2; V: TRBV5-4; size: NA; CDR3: CASSRASGTYNEQFF; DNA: TGTGCCAGCAGCCGTGCCAGCGGGACCTACAATGAGCAGTTCTTC
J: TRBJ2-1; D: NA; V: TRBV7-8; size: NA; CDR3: CASSPSVHEQFF; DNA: TGTGCCAGCAGCCCCTCCGTACATGAGCAGTTCTTC
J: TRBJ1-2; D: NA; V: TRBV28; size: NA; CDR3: CASSLPYYGYTF; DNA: TGTGCCAGCAGTTTGCCTTACTATGGCTACACCTTC
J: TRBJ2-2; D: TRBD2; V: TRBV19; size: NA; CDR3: CASSPAGGKGGELFF; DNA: TGTGCCAGTAGTCCGGCGGGAGGGAAGGGCGGGGAGCTGTTTTTT
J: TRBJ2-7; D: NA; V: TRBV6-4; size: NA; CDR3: CASSPEGSSYEQYF; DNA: TGTGCCAGCAGTCCCGAGGGTAGCTCCTACGAGCAGTACTTC